The clone carrying this TCR beta chain has at least ten counts. Each CDR3 protein gets one entry after TCRdb re-called the 5' RACE reads with MiXCR. Among 150,000 to 200,000 distinct CDR3 sequences listed, 25% to 35% were seen once. Trimming left V 5 bases short and J 4 bases short, with 10 bases between. This CDR3 is built from 13 residues. The germline V gene encodes CDR1 SGHTA and CDR2 FQGNSA. The sample comes from a study of CD8 T cells in ankylosing spondylitis. The sequenced sample was synovial fluid, either unsorted or a sorted T cell fraction (not recorded which). The TCR comes from a male donor with ankylosing spondylitis. The chain recombines TRBV7-2 with TRBJ2-3, with D tentatively TRBD1 (6 bases). CDR3 nucleotides: TGTGCCAGCAGCGGAAAGGGGGCAGATACGCAGTATTTT. This gives the protein CASSGKGADTQYF.